The 8 T cell receptor beta chains below come from one sample, sequenced in a study of blood T cell repertoires in COVID-19. The assay was immunoSEQ multiplex PCR, and TCRdb's table has in-frame clones only and misses some. This sample has about 26,000 clones, with 85% to 90% found just once. Sequencing was performed on peripheral blood. The source is a human donor in a cohort sampled during active COVID-19.

This rearrangement joins TRBV9 to TRBJ2-7; D might be TRBD2 (6 bases). CDR3 length: 14 residues. Germline CDR1 is SGDLS and CDR2 is YYNGEE. V gave up 0 bases and J gave up 3 bases, with 10 bases separating them. The CDR3 is CASSVDERVYEQYF. DNA of the CDR3: TGTGCCAGCAGCGTAGACGAGCGGGTCTACGAGCAGTACTTC.

The gene calls are TRBV29-1 and TRBJ1-3, with 7 bases aligning to TRBD1. J gave up 0 bases and V 7 bases, and 6 bases lay outside the gene matches. This CDR3 has 14 residues. Per the germline V gene, CDR1 is SQVTM and CDR2 is ANQGSEA. Here the CDR3 reads CSAGTGVSGNTIYF. CDR3 sequence (DNA): TGCAGCGCGGGAACAGGGGTCTCTGGAAACACCATATATTTT. Variable domain in full (rest from reference TRBV29-1 and TRBJ1-3): SAVISQKPSRDICQRGTSLTIQCQVDSQVTMMFWYRQQPGQSLTLIATANQGSEATYESGFVIDKFPISRPNLTFSTLTVSNMSPEDSSIYLCSAGTGVSGNTIYFGEGSWLTVV.

The CDR3 spells CASSQPLAGAAEQFF. The CDR3, as DNA: TGTGCCAGCAGCCAACCACTAGCGGGAGCAGCAGAGCAGTTCTTC. This sequence joins TRBV14 and TRBJ2-1; 11 nucleotides match TRBD2. Trimming at V came to 2 bases and at J to 10 bases, leaving 7 bases not matched to a gene. The CDR3 extends over 15 amino acids. Germline V gene lookup returns CDR1 SGHDN and CDR2 FVKESK.

This clone occurred once. The genes are TRBV5-1 and TRBJ2-7, with D possibly TRBD2 on 5 matching bases. V was trimmed by 5 bases and J by 0 bases, leaving 9 bases between them. The germline gives CDR1 SGHRS, CDR2 YFSETQ. This CDR3 spans 13 amino acids. The CDR3 DNA is TGCGCCAGCAGTAAGGGAGACTCCTACGAGCAGTACTTC. This encodes CASSKGDSYEQYF.

This chain joins TRBV27 and TRBJ2-7; 8 positions match TRBD2. J gave up 0 bases and V 3 bases, and 7 bases lay outside the gene matches. The CDR3 length is 16 residues. Germline CDR1 MNHEY, CDR2 SMNVEV (reference sequence). CDR3 nucleotide sequence: TGTGCCAGCAGTTTGTTGCGGGGGGCGAGCTCCTACGAGCAGTACTTC. Translation: CASSLLRGASSYEQYF.

The CDR3 DNA follows: TGTGCCAGCAGTACTAGCGGCCTTGCTGAGCAGTACTTC. This codes for CASSTSGLAEQYF. The V gene is TRBV27, the J gene TRBJ2-7, with 8 bases matching TRBD2. The ends lost 5 bases at V and 7 bases at J; junction bases unmatched: 7. CDR3 length: 13 amino acids. Germline CDR1 and CDR2: MNHEY and SMNVEV (reference sequence).

V usage is TRBV6-2 or TRBV6-3 and J usage is TRBJ2-7, with 7 bases identical to TRBD2. The V segment lost 0 bases and the J segment 0 bases; nucleotides outside the gene matches: 8. This CDR3 is 17 amino acids long. Germline CDR1 reads MNHEY; CDR2 reads SVGEGT. This CDR3 is CASSYSGGRGRSYEQYF. The CDR3, as DNA: TGTGCCAGCAGTTACTCGGGAGGGAGGGGCCGCTCCTACGAGCAGTACTTC.

This clone appeared once. The chain has TRBV3-1 (or the pseudogene TRBV3-2) and TRBJ2-2; TRBD1 matches at 10 bases. The CDR3 consists of 18 residues. The germline CDR1 and CDR2 sequences are LGHDT and YNNKEL (reference sequence). V was pared by 1 base and J by 7 bases, with 12 bases of the junction left unmatched. The DNA of the CDR3 is TGTGCCAGCAGCCAAGGACAACCGGGACAGGGGTCTAGCGGGGAGCTGTTTTTT. Protein product: CASSQGQPGQGSSGELFF.